This T cell receptor (beta chain) is from a study of shared clonotypes between healthy human individuals. Assay: immunoSEQ multiplex PCR; the TCRdb copy retains only in-frame clones and omits some. The sample has under 2.5 million clones, around 92% seen once; the top ten hold 0.3% to 0.45%. The V and J ends lost 6 bases and 11 bases respectively, with 19 bases between them. Germline V gene sequence: CDR1 MNHNY, CDR2 SVGAGI (reference sequence). The CDR3 runs 14 residues. The receptor's source is a man aged 18 to 30 in good health. Some clones in this sample may be carry-over from other donors' samples. The J gene is TRBJ1-4, the V gene TRBV6-6; TRBD1 might be the D (5 bases). Sequencing used naive CD4+ T cells from PBMCs. The subset was: CD45RA+ positively selected. The CDR3 here is CASSPPGGEGKLFF. DNA for the CDR3: TGTGCCAGCAGCCCTCCCGGCGGGGAGGGGAAACTGTTTTTT.